The source of this TCR beta chain is a study of shared clonotypes between healthy human individuals. Study background: In total, the donors were a couple of women and a few men aged 18 to 49. Study outcomes and limitations: Sample collection involved blood only; tissue repertoires are likely different. Estimated richness was generally greater in naive than memory subsets.

Naive CD8 cells lacked CD45RO and underwent positive selection for CCR7, leaving out terminally differentiated effector memory CD45RA+ cells. For this clone: The antigen remains undetermined.

An even split of each subset's genomic DNA across several immunoSEQ plates was performed. The method was immunoSEQ multiplex PCR; TCRdb's version includes in-frame clones alone and lacks a portion of them. The sample carries some 1,900,000 clones, about 95% recorded once. The germline V gene has CDR1 SNHLY and CDR2 FYNNEI. V lost 7 bases to trimming and J lost 3 bases, with 15 bases between them. The CDR3 spans 14 residues. The sample consisted of naive CD8+ T cells sorted from blood. The source is a man aged 18 to 29 in good health. This chain links TRBV2 with TRBJ1-1; maybe TRBD1 (6 bases). Here the CDR3 reads CASTTKGGYTEAFF. In DNA form, the CDR3 reads TGTGCCAGCACCACCAAGGGGGGCTACACTGAAGCTTTCTTT.